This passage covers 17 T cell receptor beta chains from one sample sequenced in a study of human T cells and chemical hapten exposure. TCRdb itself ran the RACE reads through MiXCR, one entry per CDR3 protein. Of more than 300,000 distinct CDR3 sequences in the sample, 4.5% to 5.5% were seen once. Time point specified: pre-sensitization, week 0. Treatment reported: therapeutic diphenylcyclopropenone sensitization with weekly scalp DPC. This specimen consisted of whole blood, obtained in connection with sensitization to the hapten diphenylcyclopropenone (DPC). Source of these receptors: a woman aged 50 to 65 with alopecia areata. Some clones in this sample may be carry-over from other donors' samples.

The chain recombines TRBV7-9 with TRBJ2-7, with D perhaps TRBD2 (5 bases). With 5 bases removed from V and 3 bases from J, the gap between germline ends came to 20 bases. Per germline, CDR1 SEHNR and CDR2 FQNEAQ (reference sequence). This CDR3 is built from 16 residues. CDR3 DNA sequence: TGTGCCAGCAGCCGTCAGTCCGGACTCCGATTCTACGAGCAGTACTTC. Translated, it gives CASSRQSGLRFYEQYF.

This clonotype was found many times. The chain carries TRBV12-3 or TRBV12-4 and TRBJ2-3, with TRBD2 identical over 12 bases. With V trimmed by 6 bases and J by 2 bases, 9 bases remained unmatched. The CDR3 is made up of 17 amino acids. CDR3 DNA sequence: TGTGCCAGCAGGTGGCTAGCGGGAGGGCCTGACACAGATACGCAGTATTTT. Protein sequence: CASRWLAGGPDTDTQYF.

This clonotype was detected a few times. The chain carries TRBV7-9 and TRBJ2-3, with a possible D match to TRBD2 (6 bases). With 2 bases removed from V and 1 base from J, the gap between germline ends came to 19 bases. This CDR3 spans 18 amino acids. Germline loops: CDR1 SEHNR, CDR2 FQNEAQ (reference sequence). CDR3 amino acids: CASSLRRRGTTRTDTQYF. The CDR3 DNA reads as TGTGCCAGCAGCTTAAGGCGTCGGGGGACCACCCGCACAGATACGCAGTATTTT.

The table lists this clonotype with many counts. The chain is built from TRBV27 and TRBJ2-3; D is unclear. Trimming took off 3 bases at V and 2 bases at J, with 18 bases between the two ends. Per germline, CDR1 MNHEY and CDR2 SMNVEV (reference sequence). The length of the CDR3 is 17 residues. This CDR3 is CASSFRLGPHLTDTQYF. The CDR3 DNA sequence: TGTGCCAGCAGTTTCCGTTTGGGTCCTCACCTCACAGATACGCAGTATTTT.

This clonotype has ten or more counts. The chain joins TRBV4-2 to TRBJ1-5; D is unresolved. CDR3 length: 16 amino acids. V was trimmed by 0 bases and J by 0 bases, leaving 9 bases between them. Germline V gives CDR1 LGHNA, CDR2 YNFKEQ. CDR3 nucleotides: TGTGCCAGCAGCCAAGAAGGCGGAAATAGCAATCAGCCCCAGCATTTT. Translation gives CASSQEGGNSNQPQHF.

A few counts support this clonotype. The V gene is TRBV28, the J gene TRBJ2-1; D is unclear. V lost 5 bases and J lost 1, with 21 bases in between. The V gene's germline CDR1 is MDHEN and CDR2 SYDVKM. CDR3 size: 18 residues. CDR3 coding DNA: TGTGCCAGCAGTCACCCCGCTTATAGGATTAAGTCCTACAATGAGCAGTTCTTC. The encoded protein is CASSHPAYRIKSYNEQFF.

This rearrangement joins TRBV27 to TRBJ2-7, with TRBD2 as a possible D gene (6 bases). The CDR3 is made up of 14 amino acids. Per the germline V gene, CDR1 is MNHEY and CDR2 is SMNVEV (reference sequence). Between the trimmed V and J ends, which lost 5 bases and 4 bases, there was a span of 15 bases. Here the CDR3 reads CASSPGLARYEQYF. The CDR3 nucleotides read TGTGCCAGCAGTCCCGGCCTAGCGCGGTACGAGCAGTACTTC.

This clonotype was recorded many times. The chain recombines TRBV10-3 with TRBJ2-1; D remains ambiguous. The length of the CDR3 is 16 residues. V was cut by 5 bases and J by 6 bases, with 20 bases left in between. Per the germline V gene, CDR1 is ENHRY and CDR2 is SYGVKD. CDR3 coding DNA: TGTGCCATCAGTTCCCCCGCTTTAGTTACACTCAATGAGCAGTTCTTC. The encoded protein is CAISSPALVTLNEQFF.

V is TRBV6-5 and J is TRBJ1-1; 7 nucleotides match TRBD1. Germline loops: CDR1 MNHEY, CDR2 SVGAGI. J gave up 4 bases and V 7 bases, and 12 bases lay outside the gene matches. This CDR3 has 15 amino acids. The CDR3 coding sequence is TGTGCCAGCACCAAAAAGGAGACAGGGTTCACTGAAGCTTTCTTT. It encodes CASTKKETGFTEAFF.

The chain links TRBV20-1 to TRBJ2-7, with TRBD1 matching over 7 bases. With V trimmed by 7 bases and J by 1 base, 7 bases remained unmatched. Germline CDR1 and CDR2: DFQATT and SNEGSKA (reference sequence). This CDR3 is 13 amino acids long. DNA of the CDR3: TGCAGTGACGATTACAGGGGATCCTACGAGCAGTACTTC. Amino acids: CSDDYRGSYEQYF.

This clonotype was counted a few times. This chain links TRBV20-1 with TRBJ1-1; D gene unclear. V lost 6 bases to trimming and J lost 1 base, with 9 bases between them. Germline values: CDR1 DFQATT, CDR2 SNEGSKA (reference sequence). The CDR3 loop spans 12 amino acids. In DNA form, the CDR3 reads TGCAGTGCCCGCACCTGGAACACTGAAGCTTTCTTT. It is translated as CSARTWNTEAFF.

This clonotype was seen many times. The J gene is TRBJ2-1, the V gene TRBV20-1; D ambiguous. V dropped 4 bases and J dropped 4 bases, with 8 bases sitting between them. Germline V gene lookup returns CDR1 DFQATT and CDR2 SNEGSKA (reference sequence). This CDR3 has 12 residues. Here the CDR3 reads CSAKITYNEQFF. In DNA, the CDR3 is TGCAGTGCTAAGATAACTTACAATGAGCAGTTCTTC.

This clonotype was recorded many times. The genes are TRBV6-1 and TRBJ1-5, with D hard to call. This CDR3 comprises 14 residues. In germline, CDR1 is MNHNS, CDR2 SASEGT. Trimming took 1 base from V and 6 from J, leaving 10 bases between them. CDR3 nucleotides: TGTGCCAGCAGTGAAGGGTTTACGGCTCAGCCCCAGCATTTT. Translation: CASSEGFTAQPQHF.

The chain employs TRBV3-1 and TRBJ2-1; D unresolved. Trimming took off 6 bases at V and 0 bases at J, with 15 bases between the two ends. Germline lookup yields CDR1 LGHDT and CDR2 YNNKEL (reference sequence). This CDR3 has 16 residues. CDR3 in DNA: TGTGCCAGCAGTTATGAGCCCTGGGGCTCCTACAATGAGCAGTTCTTC. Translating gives CASSYEPWGSYNEQFF.

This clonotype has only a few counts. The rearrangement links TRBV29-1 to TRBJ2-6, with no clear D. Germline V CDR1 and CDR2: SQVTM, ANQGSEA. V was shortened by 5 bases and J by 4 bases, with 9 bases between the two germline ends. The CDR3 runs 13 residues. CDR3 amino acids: CSVLLGGANVLTF. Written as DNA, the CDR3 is TGCAGCGTTCTTCTGGGGGGGGCCAACGTCCTGACTTTC.

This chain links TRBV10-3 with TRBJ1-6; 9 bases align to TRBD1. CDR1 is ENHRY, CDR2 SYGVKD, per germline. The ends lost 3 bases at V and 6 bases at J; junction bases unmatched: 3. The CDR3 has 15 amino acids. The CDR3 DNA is TGTGCCATCAGTGACGGGACAGGGCTTAATTCACCCCTCCACTTT. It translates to CAISDGTGLNSPLHF.

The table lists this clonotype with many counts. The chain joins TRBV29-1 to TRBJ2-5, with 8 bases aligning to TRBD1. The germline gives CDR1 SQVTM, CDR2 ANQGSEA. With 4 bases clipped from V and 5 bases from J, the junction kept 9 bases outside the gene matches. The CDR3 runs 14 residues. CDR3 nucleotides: TGCAGCGTTGTTTGGCAGGGGGCGGTGGAGACCCAGTACTTC. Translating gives CSVVWQGAVETQYF.